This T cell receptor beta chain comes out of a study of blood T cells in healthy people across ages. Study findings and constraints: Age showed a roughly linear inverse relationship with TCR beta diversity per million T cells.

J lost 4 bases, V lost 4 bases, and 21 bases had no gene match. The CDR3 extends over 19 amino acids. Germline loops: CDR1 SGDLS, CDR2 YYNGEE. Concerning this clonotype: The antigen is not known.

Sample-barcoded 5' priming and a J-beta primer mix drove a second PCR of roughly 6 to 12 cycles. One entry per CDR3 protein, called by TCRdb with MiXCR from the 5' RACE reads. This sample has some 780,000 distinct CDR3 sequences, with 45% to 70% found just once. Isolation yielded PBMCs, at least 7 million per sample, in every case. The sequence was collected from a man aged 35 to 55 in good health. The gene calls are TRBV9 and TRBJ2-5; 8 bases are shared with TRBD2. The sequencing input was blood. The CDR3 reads CASSRRAGGLGSSRETQYF. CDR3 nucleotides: TGTGCCAGCAGCAGACGTGCGGGGGGCCTGGGGTCGAGTCGAGAGACCCAGTACTTC.